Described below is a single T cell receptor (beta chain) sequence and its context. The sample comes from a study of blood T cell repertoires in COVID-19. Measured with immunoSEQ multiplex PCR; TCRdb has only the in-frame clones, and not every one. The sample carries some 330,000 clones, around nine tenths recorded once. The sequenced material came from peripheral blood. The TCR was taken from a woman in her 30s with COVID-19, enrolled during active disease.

CDR3 sequence (DNA): TGTGCCAGCAGCTTCTCGGGAGCCTATGGCTACACCTTC. Protein sequence: CASSFSGAYGYTF. The V gene is TRBV11-2, the J gene TRBJ1-2; D not resolved. The germline CDR1 and CDR2 sequences are SGHAT and FQNNGV. The CDR3 covers 13 residues. V was trimmed by 3 bases and J by 4 bases, leaving 9 bases between them. Filled out from reference TRBV11-2 and TRBJ1-2, the complete variable domain reads EAGVAQSPRYKIIEKRQSVAFWCNPISGHATLYWYQQILGQGPKLLIQFQNNGVVDDSQLPKDRFSAERLKGVDSTLKIQPAKLEDSAVYLCASSFSGAYGYTFGSGTRLTVV.